This T cell receptor (beta chain) was captured by sequencing in a study of blood T cell repertoires in COVID-19. Across the study: Whether acute or convalescent, the COVID-19 samples came from the United States, Italy and Spain. From T cells, B-cell-depleted T cells, or PBMCs came the material, which was cDNA or gDNA.

Original analysis: How many nucleated cells were present was estimated from reference gene primer amplification. Data came from immunoSEQ multiplex PCR; TCRdb stores just in-frame clones and leaves some out. The V and J calls and the clone size are those of that table, but D and trimming were determined from the DNA. The sample has about 190,000 clones, 80% to 90% seen once. After removal of 9 bases from V and 5 bases from J, the junction contained 15 bases not matched to a gene. CDR1 and CDR2 (germline): SGHRS, YFSETQ. The CDR3 is 15 residues long. The sequencing sample was made of peripheral blood. The gene calls are TRBV5-1 and TRBJ2-7, with 9 bases fitting TRBD2. The TCR sequence derives from a woman between 65 and 79 years old with active or convalescent COVID-19. CDR3 in amino acids: CATQLSGSGSHEQYF. As DNA, the CDR3 is TGCGCCACCCAGCTTTCCGGTAGCGGGAGCCACGAGCAGTACTTC.